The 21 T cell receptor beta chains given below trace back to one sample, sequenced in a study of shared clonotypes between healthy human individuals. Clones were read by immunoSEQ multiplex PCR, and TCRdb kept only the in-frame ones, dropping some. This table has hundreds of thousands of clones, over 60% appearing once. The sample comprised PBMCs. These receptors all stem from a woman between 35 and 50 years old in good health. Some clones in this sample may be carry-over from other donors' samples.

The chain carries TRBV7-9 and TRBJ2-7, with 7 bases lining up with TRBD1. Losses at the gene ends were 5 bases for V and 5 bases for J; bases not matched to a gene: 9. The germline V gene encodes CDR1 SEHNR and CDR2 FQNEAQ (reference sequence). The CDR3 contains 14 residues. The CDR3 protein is CASSQTGMSHEQYF. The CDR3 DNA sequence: TGTGCCAGCAGCCAGACAGGGATGTCACACGAGCAGTACTTC.

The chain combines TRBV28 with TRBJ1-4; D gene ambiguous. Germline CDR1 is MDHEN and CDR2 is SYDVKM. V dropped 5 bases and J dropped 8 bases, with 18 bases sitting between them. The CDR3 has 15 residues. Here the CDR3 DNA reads TGTGCCAGCAGTGCCTCGTGGGATGGCAAGGAAAAACTGTTTTTT. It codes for CASSASWDGKEKLFF.

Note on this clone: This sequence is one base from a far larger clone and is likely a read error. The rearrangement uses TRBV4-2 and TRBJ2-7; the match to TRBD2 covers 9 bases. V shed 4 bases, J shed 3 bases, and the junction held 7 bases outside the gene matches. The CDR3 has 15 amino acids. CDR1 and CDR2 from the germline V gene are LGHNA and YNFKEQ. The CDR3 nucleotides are TGTGCCAGCAGCCGAGTAGCGGGAGTGAACTACGAGCAGTACTTC. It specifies CASSRVAGVNYEQYF.

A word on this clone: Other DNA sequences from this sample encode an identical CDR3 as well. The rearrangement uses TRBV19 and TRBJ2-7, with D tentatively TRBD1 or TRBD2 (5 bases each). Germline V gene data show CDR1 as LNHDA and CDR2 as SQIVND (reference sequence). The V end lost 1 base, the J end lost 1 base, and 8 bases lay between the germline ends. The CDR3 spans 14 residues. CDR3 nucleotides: TGTGCCAGTAGTATAGGGGACCGATCCTACGAGCAGTACTTC. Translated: CASSIGDRSYEQYF.

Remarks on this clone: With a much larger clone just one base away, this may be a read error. Here the CDR3 reads CASGQATGSGNQPQHF. CDR3 coding DNA: TGCGCCAGCGGCCAAGCCACAGGGAGTGGCAATCAGCCCCAGCATTTT. The chain has TRBV4-1 and TRBJ1-5; D perhaps matches TRBD1 (6 bases). The CDR3 consists of 16 residues. CDR1 is MGHRA, CDR2 YSYEKL, per germline.

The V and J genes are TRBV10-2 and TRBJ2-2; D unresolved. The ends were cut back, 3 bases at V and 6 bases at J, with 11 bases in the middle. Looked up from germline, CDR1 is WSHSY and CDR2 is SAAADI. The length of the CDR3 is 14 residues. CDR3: CASSDSPDPGELFF. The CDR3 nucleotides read TGCGCCAGCAGTGACTCCCCAGACCCCGGGGAGCTGTTTTTT.

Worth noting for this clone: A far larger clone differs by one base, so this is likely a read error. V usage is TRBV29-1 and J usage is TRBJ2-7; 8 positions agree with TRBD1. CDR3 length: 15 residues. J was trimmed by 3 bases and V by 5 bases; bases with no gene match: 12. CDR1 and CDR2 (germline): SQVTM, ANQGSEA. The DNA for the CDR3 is TGCAGCGTTTCCACTTCCGGACAGGGTCACTACGAGCAGTACTTC. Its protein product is CSVSTSGQGHYEQYF.

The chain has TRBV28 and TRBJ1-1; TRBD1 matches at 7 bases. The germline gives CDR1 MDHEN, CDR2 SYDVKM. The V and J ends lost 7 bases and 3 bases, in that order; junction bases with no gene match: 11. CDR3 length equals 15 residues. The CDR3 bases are TGTGCCAGCACCCCAACCCACAGGGGAGACACTGAAGCTTTCTTT. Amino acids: CASTPTHRGDTEAFF.

The CDR3 DNA follows: TGTGCCAGCAGTTTCCCGAGGGGGGCTTTCTTT. It is translated as CASSFPRGAFF. The V gene is TRBV28, the J gene TRBJ1-1; weak D call: TRBD1 (6 bases). The CDR3 runs 11 residues. Trimming cost V 3 bases and J 11 bases, with 10 bases left between them. The germline CDR1 and CDR2 sequences are MDHEN and SYDVKM.

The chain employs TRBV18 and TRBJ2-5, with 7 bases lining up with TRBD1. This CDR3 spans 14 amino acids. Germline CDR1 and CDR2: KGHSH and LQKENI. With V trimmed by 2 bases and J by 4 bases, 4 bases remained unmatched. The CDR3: CASSPSQGLETQYF. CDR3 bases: TGTGCCAGCTCACCATCACAGGGGTTAGAGACCCAGTACTTC.

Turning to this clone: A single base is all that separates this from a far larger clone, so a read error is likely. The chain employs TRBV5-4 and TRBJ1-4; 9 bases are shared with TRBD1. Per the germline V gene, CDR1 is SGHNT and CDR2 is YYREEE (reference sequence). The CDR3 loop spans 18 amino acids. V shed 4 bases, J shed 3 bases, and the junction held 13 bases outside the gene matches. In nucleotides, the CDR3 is TGTGCCAGCAGCGCAGGGACAGGGCATTTTGCAGCTAATGAAAAACTGTTTTTT. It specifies CASSAGTGHFAANEKLFF.

CDR3 in DNA: TGTGCCATAGGACAGCAACCATACACCGGGGAGCTGTTTTTT. Its translation is CAIGQQPYTGELFF. The V and J genes are TRBV10-3 and TRBJ2-2; D is possibly TRBD1 (6 bases). Between the trimmed V and J ends, which lost 9 bases and 3 bases, there was a span of 14 bases. CDR3 length: 14 amino acids. Germline V CDR1 and CDR2: ENHRY, SYGVKD.

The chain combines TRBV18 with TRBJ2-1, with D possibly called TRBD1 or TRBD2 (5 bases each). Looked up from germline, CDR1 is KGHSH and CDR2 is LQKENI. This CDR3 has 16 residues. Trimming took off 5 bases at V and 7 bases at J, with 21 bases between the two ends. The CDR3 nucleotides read TGTGCCAGCTCAACGAACGGGGCAGGGCTAGGGAATGAGCAGTTCTTC. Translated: CASSTNGAGLGNEQFF.

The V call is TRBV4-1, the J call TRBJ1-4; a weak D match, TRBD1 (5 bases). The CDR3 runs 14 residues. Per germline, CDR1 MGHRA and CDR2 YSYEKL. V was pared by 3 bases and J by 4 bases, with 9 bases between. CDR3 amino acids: CASSQGPFNEKLFF. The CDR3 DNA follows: TGCGCCAGCAGCCAGGGACCGTTTAATGAAAAACTGTTTTTT.

Here the CDR3 DNA reads TGTGCCAGCAGAGTGACACTAGCCTATGGCTACACCTTC. The encoded protein is CASRVTLAYGYTF. This rearrangement joins TRBV28 to TRBJ1-2; the D is unclear. Germline CDR1 is MDHEN and CDR2 is SYDVKM. The V and J ends lost 6 bases and 4 bases respectively, with 12 bases between them. The CDR3 consists of 13 residues.

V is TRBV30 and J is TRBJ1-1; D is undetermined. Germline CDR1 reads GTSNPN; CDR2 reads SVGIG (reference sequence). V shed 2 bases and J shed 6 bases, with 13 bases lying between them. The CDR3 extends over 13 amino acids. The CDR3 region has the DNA TGTGCCTGGAGTAGGAGTAACTCGGCTGAAGCTTTCTTT. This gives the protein CAWSRSNSAEAFF. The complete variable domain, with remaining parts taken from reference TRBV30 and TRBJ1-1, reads SQTIHQWPATLVQPVGSPLSLECTVEGTSNPNLYWYRQAAGRGLQLLFYSVGIGQISSEVPQNLSASRPQDRQFILSSKKLLLSDSGFYLCAWSRSNSAEAFFGQGTRLTVV.

The CDR3 loop reads CASSDRPTGDGYTF. CDR3 coding DNA: TGTGCCAGCAGTGACCGCCCCACAGGGGACGGCTACACCTTC. The chain joins TRBV27 to TRBJ1-2, with TRBD1 matching 7 bases. Germline CDR1 MNHEY, CDR2 SMNVEV (reference sequence). The ends lost 5 bases at V and 8 bases at J; junction bases unmatched: 11. This CDR3 contains 14 residues.

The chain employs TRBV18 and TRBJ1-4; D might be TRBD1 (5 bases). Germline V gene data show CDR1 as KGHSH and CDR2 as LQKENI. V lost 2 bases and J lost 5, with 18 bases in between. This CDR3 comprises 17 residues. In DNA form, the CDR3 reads TGTGCCAGCTCACCATTTTTTAGGGGCGTTGAGAATGAAAAACTGTTTTTT. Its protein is CASSPFFRGVENEKLFF.

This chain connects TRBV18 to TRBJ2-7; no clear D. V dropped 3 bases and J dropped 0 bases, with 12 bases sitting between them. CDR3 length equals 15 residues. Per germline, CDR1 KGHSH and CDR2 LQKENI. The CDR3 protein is CASSPGTVVSYEQYF. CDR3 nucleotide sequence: TGTGCCAGCTCACCCGGCACGGTGGTCTCCTACGAGCAGTACTTC.

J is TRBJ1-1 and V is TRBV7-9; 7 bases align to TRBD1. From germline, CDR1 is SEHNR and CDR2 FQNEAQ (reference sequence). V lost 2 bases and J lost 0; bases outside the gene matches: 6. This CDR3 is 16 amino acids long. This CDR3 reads CASSLMEGALNTEAFF. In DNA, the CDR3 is TGTGCCAGCAGCTTAATGGAGGGGGCGTTGAACACTGAAGCTTTCTTT.

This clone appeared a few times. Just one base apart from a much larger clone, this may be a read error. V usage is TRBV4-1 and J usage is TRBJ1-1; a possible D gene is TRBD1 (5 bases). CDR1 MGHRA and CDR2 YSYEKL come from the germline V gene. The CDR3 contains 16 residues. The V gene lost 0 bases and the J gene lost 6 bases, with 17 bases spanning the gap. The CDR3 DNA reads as TGCGCCAGCAGCCAAGAGGGGTTCGGGACCTGGGCTGAAGCTTTCTTT. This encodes CASSQEGFGTWAEAFF.